One sample yielded the 16 T cell receptor beta chains listed below, sequenced in a study of early T cells in non-severe SARS-CoV-2 infection. TCRdb re-derived calls from the 5' RACE reads in MiXCR, one entry per CDR3 protein. The sample contains 75,000 to 90,000 distinct CDR3 sequences, 15% of which appear only once. The sample taken for sequencing was whole blood. The receptors stem from an adult who was a healthcare worker with PCR-confirmed SARS-CoV-2 infection or an uninfected control (not recorded which).

The chain couples TRBV7-9 to TRBJ2-2, with 11 positions matching TRBD2. CDR1 is SEHNR, CDR2 FQNEAQ, per germline (reference sequence). This CDR3 is 16 amino acids long. V gave up 5 bases and J gave up 5 bases; unmatched junction bases: 7. The CDR3, as DNA: TGTGCCAGCAGCGATACTAGCGGGAGTGCGACCGGGGAGCTGTTTTTT. Translation gives CASSDTSGSATGELFF.

This clonotype was recorded a few times. V is TRBV29-1 and J is TRBJ2-2, with D possibly TRBD1 on 6 matching bases. With 7 bases removed from V and 2 bases from J, the gap between germline ends came to 8 bases. CDR3 length: 12 amino acids. Germline-derived CDR1 and CDR2 are SQVTM and ANQGSEA. The CDR3 is CSARGNTGELFF. The CDR3 DNA is TGCAGCGCCAGGGGTAACACCGGGGAGCTGTTTTTT.

There are a few counts of this clonotype. The rearrangement links TRBV7-8 to TRBJ2-5; the D is unclear. Germline-derived CDR1 and CDR2 are SGHVS and FQNEAQ. The CDR3 covers 15 residues. Trimming removed 5 bases at V and 4 bases at J, with 17 bases between. The CDR3 sequence: CASSPGTPGPETQYF. The CDR3 DNA reads as TGTGCCAGCAGCCCCGGTACTCCTGGTCCAGAGACCCAGTACTTC.

This sequence joins TRBV4-1 and TRBJ1-1; D uncertain. Germline CDR1 reads MGHRA; CDR2 reads YSYEKL. Trimming shortened V by 6 bases and J by 4 bases, and 12 bases separated the two germline ends. The CDR3 totals 13 residues. CDR3 nucleotide sequence: TGCGCCAGCAGATTTGGGGTGATCACTGAAGCTTTCTTT. It encodes CASRFGVITEAFF.

This clonotype was found a few times. The chain recombines TRBV29-1 with TRBJ2-7; 8 nucleotides line up with TRBD1. CDR1 and CDR2 from the germline V gene are SQVTM and ANQGSEA. Losses at the gene ends were 6 bases for V and 0 bases for J; bases not matched to a gene: 4. CDR3 length: 13 residues. The CDR3 protein is CSVLTGDSYEQYF. The CDR3 DNA reads TGCAGCGTCCTGACAGGGGACTCCTACGAGCAGTACTTC.

The V and J genes are TRBV20-1 and TRBJ2-1, with TRBD2 identical over 14 bases. Germline V gene data show CDR1 as DFQATT and CDR2 as SNEGSKA (reference sequence). The length of the CDR3 is 12 residues. CDR3 amino acids: CSIPRTSGRTFF. DNA for the CDR3: TGCAGCATCCCCCGGACTAGCGGGAGGACGTTCTTC.

In DNA form, the CDR3 reads TGCGCCAGCAGCTTTAGCGGGAGGATCCTCGACGAGCAGTACTTC. As protein: CASSFSGRILDEQYF. The V gene is TRBV5-1, the J gene TRBJ2-7, with 10 bases lining up with TRBD2. The V segment lost 2 bases and the J segment 5 bases; nucleotides outside the gene matches: 7. This CDR3 spans 15 amino acids. CDR1 SGHRS and CDR2 YFSETQ come from the germline V gene.

This clonotype was detected ten times or more. The chain employs TRBV12-3 or TRBV12-4 and TRBJ2-3; 11 bases map to TRBD2. The CDR3 loop spans 15 amino acids. V lost 6 bases, J lost 2 bases, and 4 bases stayed unmatched. The CDR3 region is CASSIAGGVTDTQYF. CDR3 in DNA: TGTGCCAGCAGCATAGCGGGAGGGGTCACAGATACGCAGTATTTT.

DNA of the CDR3: TGTGCCAGCAGTTACTCCCTGTCCTACGAGCAGTACTTC. Its translation is CASSYSLSYEQYF. This rearrangement joins TRBV6-2 or TRBV6-3 to TRBJ2-7; no reliable D call. Germline V gives CDR1 MNHEY, CDR2 SVGEGT. The CDR3 is 13 residues long. The ends were cut back, 0 bases at V and 1 base at J, with 4 bases in the middle.

V is TRBV12-3 or TRBV12-4 and J is TRBJ2-1, with D possibly being TRBD1 (5 bases). The CDR3 totals 15 residues. Deletions cut 6 bases from V and 4 bases from J, with 16 bases between. The CDR3, as DNA: TGTGCCAGCAGCAAATCTACCAGGGTTTACAATGAGCAGTTCTTC. It yields the protein CASSKSTRVYNEQFF.

The chain carries TRBV11-2 and TRBJ2-3; 12 nucleotides agree with TRBD2. With V trimmed by 3 bases and J by 5 bases, 6 bases remained unmatched. The CDR3 is made up of 16 amino acids. Per germline, CDR1 SGHAT and CDR2 FQNNGV. For the CDR3, the DNA is TGTGCCAGCAGCTTTCTAGCGGGAGGGCGGGGAGATACGCAGTATTTT. It is translated as CASSFLAGGRGDTQYF.

This clonotype occurred many times. The chain carries TRBV29-1 and TRBJ2-4; possible D gene TRBD2, 6 bases. Germline CDR1 and CDR2: SQVTM and ANQGSEA. The CDR3 length is 14 residues. Deletions cut 4 bases from V and 5 bases from J, with 15 bases between. The CDR3 DNA follows: TGCAGCGTTGTGAAGCCCCCGGGGGAAAACATTCAGTACTTC. As protein: CSVVKPPGENIQYF.

This clonotype occurred many times. The rearrangement joins TRBV19 to TRBJ2-7; D not certain. Trimming removed 9 bases from V and 0 bases from J, with 15 bases in between. The germline gives CDR1 LNHDA, CDR2 SQIVND (reference sequence). The CDR3 has 14 amino acids. DNA of the CDR3: TGTGCCAGCTCTTTCGCCGGAAGCTCCTACGAGCAGTACTTC. Encoded protein: CASSFAGSSYEQYF.

This clonotype appeared a few times. The V call is TRBV10-3, the J call TRBJ2-7; D may be TRBD2 (5 bases). The length of the CDR3 is 14 residues. V lost 6 bases to trimming and J lost 9 bases, with 21 bases between them. Germline V CDR1 and CDR2: ENHRY, SYGVKD. CDR3 nucleotides: TGTGCCATCAGCACTCTATCAGACGGGAACGGGCAGTACTTC. Its protein product is CAISTLSDGNGQYF.

This clonotype was recorded many times. The gene calls are TRBV5-6 and TRBJ2-7, with D tentatively TRBD2 (6 bases). V shed 4 bases and J shed 1 base, with 9 bases lying between them. Germline-derived CDR1 and CDR2 are SGHDT and YYEEEE. This CDR3 is 13 amino acids long. The CDR3 loop reads CASSPTSSYEQYF. In nucleotides, the CDR3 is TGTGCCAGCAGCCCGACTAGTTCCTACGAGCAGTACTTC. The whole variable domain, filled in from reference TRBV5-6 and TRBJ2-7, reads DAGVTQSPTHLIKTRGQQVTLRCSPKSGHDTVSWYQQALGQGPQFIFQYYEEEERQRGNFPDRFSGHQFPNYSSELNVNALLLGDSALYLCASSPTSSYEQYFGPGTRLTVT.

The rearrangement links TRBV21-1 to TRBJ2-2; the table's D call, TRBD2, has no DNA check behind it. TRBV21-1 is an annotated pseudogene. This CDR3 comprises 13 residues. CDR3 in DNA: TGTGCCAGCAGCAAAATCGGGAGTGGGGAGCTGTTTTTT. This encodes CASSKIGSGELFF.